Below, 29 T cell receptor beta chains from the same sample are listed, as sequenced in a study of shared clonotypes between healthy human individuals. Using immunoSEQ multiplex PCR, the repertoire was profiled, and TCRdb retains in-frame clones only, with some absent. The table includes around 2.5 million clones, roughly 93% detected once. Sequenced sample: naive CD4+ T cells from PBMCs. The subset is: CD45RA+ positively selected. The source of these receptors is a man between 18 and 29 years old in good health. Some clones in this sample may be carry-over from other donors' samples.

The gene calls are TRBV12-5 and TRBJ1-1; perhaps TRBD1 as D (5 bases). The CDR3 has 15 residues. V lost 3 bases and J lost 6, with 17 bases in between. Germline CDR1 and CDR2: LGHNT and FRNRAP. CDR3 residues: CASGLGDSPGAEAFF. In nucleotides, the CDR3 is TGTGCTAGTGGTTTAGGGGACTCCCCGGGTGCTGAAGCTTTCTTT.

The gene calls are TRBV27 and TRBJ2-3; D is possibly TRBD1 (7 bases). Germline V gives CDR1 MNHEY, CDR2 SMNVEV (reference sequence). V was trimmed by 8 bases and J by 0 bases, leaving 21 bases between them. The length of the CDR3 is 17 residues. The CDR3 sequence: CASETWAGQSSTDTQYF. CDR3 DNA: TGTGCCAGCGAAACCTGGGCGGGACAGTCTAGCACAGATACGCAGTATTTT.

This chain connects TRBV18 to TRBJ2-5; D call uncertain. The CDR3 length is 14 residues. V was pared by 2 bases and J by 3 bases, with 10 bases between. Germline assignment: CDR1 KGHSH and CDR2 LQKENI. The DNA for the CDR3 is TGTGCCAGCTCACCAGTCGGCCTCAAAGAGACCCAGTACTTC. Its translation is CASSPVGLKETQYF.

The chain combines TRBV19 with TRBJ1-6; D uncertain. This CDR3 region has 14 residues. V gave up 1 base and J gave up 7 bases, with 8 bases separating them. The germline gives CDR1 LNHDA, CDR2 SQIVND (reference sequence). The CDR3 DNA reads TGTGCCAGTAGTATAGGTTTCGGGAATTCACCCCTCCACTTT. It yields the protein CASSIGFGNSPLHF.

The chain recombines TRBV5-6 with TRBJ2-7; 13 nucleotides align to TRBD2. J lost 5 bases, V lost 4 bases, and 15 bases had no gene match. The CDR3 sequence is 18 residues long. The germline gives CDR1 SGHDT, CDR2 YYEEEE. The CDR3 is CASSVWTSGSLSRDEQYF. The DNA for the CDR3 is TGTGCCAGCAGCGTATGGACTAGCGGGAGTTTGTCTAGGGACGAGCAGTACTTC.

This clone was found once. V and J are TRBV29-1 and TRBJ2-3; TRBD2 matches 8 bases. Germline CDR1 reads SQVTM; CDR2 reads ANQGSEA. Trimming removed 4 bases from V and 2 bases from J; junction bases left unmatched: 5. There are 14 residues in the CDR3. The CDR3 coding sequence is TGCAGCGTTGTAACTAGCGGACTCACAGATACGCAGTATTTT. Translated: CSVVTSGLTDTQYF.

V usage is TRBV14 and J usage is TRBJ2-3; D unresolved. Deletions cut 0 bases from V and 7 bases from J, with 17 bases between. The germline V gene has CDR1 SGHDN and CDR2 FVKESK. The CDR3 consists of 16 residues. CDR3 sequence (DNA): TGTGCCAGCAGCCAAGAGCGTTGGCTCGCCGGCAATACGCAGTATTTT. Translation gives CASSQERWLAGNTQYF.

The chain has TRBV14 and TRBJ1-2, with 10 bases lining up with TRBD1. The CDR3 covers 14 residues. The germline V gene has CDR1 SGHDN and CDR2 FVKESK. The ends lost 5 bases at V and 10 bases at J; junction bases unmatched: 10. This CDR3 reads CASSTRTGGSSYTF. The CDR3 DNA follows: TGTGCCAGCAGCACCCGGACAGGGGGAAGTTCCTACACCTTC.

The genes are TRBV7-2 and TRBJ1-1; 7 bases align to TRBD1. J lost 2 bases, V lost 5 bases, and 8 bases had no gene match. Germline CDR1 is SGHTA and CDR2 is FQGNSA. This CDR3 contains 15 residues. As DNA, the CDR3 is TGTGCCAGCAGCCCGCAGGTAGGGGGCAACACTGAAGCTTTCTTT. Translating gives CASSPQVGGNTEAFF.

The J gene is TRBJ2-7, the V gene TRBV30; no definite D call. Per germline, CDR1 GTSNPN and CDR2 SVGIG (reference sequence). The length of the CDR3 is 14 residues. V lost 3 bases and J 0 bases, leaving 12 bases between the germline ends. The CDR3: CAWSSGLSSYEQYF. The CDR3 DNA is TGTGCCTGGAGCTCCGGTCTCAGCTCCTACGAGCAGTACTTC.

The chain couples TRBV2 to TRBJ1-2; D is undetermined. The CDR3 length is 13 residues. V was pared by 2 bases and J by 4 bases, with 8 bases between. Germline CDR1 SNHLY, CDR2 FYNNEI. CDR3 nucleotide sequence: TGTGCCAGCAGTGAAAGTGTGATCTATGGCTACACCTTC. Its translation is CASSESVIYGYTF.

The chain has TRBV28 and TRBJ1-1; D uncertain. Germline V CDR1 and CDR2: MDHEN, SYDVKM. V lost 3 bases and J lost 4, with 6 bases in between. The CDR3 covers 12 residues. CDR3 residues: CASSFLVTEAFF. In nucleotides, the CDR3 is TGTGCCAGCAGTTTTCTTGTCACTGAAGCTTTCTTT.

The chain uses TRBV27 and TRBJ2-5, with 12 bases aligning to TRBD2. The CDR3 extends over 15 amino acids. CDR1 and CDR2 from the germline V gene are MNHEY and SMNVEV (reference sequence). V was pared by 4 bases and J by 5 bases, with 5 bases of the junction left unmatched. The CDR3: CASSYLAGGPETQYF. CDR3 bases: TGTGCCAGCAGTTACCTAGCGGGAGGGCCCGAGACCCAGTACTTC.

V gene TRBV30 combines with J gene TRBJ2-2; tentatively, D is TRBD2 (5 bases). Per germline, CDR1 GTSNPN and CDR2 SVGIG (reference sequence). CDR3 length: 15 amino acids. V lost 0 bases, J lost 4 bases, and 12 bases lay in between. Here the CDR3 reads CAWSVLGRPTGELFF. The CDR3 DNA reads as TGTGCCTGGAGTGTACTAGGTAGACCCACCGGGGAGCTGTTTTTT.

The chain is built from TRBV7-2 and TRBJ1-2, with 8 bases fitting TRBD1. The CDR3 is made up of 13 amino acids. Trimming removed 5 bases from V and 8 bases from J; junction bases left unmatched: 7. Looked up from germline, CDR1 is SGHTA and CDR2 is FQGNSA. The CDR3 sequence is CASSQGQGGGYTF. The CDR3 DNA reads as TGTGCCAGCAGCCAAGGACAGGGTGGAGGCTACACCTTC. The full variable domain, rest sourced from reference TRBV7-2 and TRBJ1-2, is GAGVSQSPSNKVTEKGKDVELRCDPISGHTALYWYRQSLGQGLEFLIYFQGNSAPDKSGLPSDRFSAERTGGSVSTLTIQRTQQEDSAVYLCASSQGQGGGYTFGSGTRLTVV.

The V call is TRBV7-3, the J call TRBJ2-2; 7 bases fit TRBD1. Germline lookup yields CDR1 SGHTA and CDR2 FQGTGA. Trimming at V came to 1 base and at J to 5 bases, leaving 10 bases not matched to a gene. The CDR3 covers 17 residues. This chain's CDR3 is CASSLKPGTVKTGELFF. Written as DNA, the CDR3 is TGTGCCAGCAGCTTAAAACCCGGGACAGTTAAGACCGGGGAGCTGTTTTTT. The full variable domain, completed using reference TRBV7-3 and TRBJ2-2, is GAGVSQTPSNKVTEKGKYVELRCDPISGHTALYWYRQSLGQGPEFLIYFQGTGAADDSGLPNDRFFAVRPEGSVSTLKIQRTERGDSAVYLCASSLKPGTVKTGELFFGEGSRLTVL.

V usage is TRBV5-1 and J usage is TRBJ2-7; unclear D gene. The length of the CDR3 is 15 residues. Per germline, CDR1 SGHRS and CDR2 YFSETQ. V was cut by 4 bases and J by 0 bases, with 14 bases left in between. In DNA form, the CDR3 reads TGCGCCAGCAGCGGTGGCCCGCAGCCCTCCTACGAGCAGTACTTC. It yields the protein CASSGGPQPSYEQYF.

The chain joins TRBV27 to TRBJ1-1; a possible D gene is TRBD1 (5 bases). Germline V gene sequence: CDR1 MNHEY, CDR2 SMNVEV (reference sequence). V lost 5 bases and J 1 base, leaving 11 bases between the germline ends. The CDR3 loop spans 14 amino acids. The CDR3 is CASSPRTTNTEAFF. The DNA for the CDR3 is TGTGCCAGCAGTCCCAGGACAACGAACACTGAAGCTTTCTTT.

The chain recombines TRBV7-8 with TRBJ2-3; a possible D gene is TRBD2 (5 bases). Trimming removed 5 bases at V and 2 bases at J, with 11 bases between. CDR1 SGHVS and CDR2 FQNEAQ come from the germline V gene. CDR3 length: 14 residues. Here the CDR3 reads CASSTQDSTDTQYF. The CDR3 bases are TGTGCCAGCAGCACCCAGGACTCCACAGATACGCAGTATTTT.

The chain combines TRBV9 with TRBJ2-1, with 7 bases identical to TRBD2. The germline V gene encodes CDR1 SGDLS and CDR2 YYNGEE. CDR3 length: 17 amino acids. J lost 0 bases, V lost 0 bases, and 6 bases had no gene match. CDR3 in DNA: TGTGCCAGCAGCGTAGCTACGGGCGGGAGCTCCTACAATGAGCAGTTCTTC. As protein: CASSVATGGSSYNEQFF.

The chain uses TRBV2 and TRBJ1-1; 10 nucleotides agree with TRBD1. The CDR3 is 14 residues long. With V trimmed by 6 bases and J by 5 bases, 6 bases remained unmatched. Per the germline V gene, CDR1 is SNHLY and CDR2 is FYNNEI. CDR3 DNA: TGTGCCAGCAGCTTCGGACAGGGGGGGACTGAAGCTTTCTTT. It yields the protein CASSFGQGGTEAFF.

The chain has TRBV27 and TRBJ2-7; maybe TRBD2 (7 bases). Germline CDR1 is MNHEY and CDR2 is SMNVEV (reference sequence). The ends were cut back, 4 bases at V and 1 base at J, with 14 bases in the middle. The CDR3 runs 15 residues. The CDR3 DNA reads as TGTGCCAGCAGTTCCCAAGGGGGGGGGTCCTACGAGCAGTACTTC. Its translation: CASSSQGGGSYEQYF.

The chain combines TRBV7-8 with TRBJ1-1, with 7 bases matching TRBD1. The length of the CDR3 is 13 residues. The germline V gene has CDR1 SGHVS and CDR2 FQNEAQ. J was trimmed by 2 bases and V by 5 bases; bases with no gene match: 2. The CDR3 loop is CASSRDSNTEAFF. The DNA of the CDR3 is TGTGCCAGCAGCCGGGACAGCAACACTGAAGCTTTCTTT. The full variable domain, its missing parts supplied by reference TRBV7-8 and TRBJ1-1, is GAGVSQSPRYKVAKRGQDVALRCDPISGHVSLFWYQQALGQGPEFLTYFQNEAQLDKSGLPSDRFFAERPEGSVSTLKIQRTQQEDSAVYLCASSRDSNTEAFFGQGTRLTVV.

CDR3 protein: CATGLAGGSYEQYF. In nucleotides, the CDR3 is TGTGCCACAGGACTAGCGGGAGGGTCCTACGAGCAGTACTTC. The rearrangement uses TRBV10-3 and TRBJ2-7; TRBD2 aligns across 15 bases. Germline V lookup: CDR1 ENHRY, CDR2 SYGVKD. V dropped 10 bases and J dropped 1; count of bases not matched to a gene: 2. This CDR3 has 14 residues.

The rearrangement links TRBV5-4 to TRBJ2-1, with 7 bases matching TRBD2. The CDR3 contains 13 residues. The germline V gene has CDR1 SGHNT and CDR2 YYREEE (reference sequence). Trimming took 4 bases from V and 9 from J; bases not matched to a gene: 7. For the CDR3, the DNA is TGTGCCAGCAGCCGGGGAGGGCTTGGTGAGCAGTTCTTC. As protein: CASSRGGLGEQFF.

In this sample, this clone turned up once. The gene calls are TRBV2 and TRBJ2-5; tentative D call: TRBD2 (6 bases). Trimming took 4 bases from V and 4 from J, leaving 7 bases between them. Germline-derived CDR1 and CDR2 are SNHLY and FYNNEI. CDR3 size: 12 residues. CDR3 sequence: CASSVGGETQYF. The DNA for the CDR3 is TGTGCCAGCAGTGTGGGGGGAGAGACCCAGTACTTC. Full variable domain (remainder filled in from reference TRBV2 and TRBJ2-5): EPEVTQTPSHQVTQMGQEVILRCVPISNHLYFYWYRQILGQKVEFLVSFYNNEISEKSEIFDDQFSVERPDGSNFTLKIRSTKLEDSAMYFCASSVGGETQYFGPGTRLLVL.

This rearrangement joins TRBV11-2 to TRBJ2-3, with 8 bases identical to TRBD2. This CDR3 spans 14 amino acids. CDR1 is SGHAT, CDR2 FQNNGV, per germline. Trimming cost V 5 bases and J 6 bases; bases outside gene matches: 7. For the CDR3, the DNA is TGTGCCAGCAGCCCCACAGCGGGAGCCGATACGCAGTATTTT. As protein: CASSPTAGADTQYF. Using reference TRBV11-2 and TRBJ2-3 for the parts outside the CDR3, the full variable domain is EAGVAQSPRYKIIEKRQSVAFWCNPISGHATLYWYQQILGQGPKLLIQFQNNGVVDDSQLPKDRFSAERLKGVDSTLKIQPAKLEDSAVYLCASSPTAGADTQYFGPGTRLTVL.

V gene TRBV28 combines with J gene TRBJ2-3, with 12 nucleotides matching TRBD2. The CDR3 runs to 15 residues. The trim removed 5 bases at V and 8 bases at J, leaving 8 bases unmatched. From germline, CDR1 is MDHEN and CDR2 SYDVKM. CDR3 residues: CASSDRLAGVGTQYF. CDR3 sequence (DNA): TGTGCCAGCAGTGACCGACTAGCGGGAGTTGGTACGCAGTATTTT. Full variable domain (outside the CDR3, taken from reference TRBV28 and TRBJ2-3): DVKVTQSSRYLVKRTGEKVFLECVQDMDHENMFWYRQDPGLGLRLIYFSYDVKMKEKGDIPEGYSVSREKKERFSLILESASTNQTSMYLCASSDRLAGVGTQYFGPGTRLTVL.

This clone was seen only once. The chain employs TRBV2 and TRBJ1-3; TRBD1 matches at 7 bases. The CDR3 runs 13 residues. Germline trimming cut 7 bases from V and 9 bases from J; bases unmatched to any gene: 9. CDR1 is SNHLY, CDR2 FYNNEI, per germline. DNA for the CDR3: TGTGCCAGCACGGGGACAGTGGGTTTCACCATATATTTT. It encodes CASTGTVGFTIYF.